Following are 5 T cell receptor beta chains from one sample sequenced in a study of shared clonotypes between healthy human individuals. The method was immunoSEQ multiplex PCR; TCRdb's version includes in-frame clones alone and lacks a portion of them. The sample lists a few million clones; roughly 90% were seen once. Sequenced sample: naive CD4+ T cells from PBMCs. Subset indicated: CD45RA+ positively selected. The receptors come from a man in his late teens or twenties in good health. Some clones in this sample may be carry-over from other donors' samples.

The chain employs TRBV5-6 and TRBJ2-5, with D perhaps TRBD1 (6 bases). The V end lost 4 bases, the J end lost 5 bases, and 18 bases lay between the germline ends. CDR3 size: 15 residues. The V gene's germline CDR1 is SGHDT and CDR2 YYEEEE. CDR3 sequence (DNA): TGTGCCAGCAGCCATTTCCTACAGGGCTTGGAGACCCAGTACTTC. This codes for CASSHFLQGLETQYF.

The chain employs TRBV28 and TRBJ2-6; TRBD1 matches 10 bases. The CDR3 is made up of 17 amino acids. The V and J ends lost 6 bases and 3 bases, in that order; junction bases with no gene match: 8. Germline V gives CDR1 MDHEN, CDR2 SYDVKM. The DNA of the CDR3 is TGTGCCAGCAGGCTCGGACAGGGGGAACGTGGGGCCAACGTCCTGACTTTC. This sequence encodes CASRLGQGERGANVLTF.

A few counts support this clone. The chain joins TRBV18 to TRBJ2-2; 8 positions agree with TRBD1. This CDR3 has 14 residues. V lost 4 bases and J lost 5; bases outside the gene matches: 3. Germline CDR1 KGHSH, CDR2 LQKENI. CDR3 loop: CASSQDRGTGELFF. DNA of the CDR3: TGTGCCAGCTCACAAGACAGGGGAACCGGGGAGCTGTTTTTT.

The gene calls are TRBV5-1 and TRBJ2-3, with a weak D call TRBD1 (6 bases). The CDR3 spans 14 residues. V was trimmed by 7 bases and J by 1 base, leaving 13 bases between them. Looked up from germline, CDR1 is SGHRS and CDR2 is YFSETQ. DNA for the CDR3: TGCGCCAGCTCGATCAGGGGTGGCACAGATACGCAGTATTTT. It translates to CASSIRGGTDTQYF. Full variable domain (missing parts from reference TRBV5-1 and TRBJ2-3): KAGVTQTPRYLIKTRGQQVTLSCSPISGHRSVSWYQQTPGQGLQFLFEYFSETQRNKGNFPGRFSGRQFSNSRSEMNVSTLELGDSALYLCASSIRGGTDTQYFGPGTRLTVL.

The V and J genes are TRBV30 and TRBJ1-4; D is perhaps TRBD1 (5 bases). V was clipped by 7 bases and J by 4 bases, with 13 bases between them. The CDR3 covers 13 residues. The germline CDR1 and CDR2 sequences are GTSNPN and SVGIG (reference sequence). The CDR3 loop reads CAFKTVINEKLFF. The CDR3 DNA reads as TGTGCCTTCAAGACAGTAATTAATGAAAAACTGTTTTTT.